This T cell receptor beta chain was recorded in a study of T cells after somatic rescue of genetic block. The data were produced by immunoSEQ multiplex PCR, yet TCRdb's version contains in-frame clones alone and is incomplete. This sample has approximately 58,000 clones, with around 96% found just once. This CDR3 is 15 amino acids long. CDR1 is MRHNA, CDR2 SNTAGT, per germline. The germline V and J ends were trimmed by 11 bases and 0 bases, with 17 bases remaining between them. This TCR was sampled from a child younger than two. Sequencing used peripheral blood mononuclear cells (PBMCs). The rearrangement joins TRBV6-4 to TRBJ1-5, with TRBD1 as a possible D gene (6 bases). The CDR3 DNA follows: TGTGCCGGGATAAACACAGGGTATAGCAATCAGCCCCAGCATTTT. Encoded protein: CAGINTGYSNQPQHF.